These 3 T cell receptor beta chains were all obtained from the same sample, sequenced in a study of blood T cells in healthy people across ages. Primers used in a second PCR of about 6 to 11 cycles were a sample-barcoded 5' primer and a J-beta primer mix. From the 5' RACE reads, TCRdb called clonotypes with MiXCR, one entry per CDR3 protein. The sample carries around 780,000 distinct CDR3 sequences, 20% to 30% recorded once. These same records also appear under a second study, on T cells of mothers and their children.

The sample was blood. Receptors were obtained from a boy aged 10-17 years in good health.

This clonotype came up a few times. This rearrangement joins TRBV12-3 or TRBV12-4 to TRBJ1-4; TRBD1 matches at 7 bases. The CDR3 extends over 14 amino acids. The junction had 6 bases not matched to a gene; V was cut back by 4 bases and J by 7 bases. The CDR3 region is CASSSGGSGEKLFF. The CDR3 DNA follows: TGTGCCAGCAGTTCAGGGGGGAGCGGTGAAAAACTGTTTTTT.

The chain employs TRBV20-1 and TRBJ2-5; 10 bases agree with TRBD2. The V and J ends lost 1 base and 0 bases, in that order; junction bases with no gene match: 5. Germline CDR1 DFQATT, CDR2 SNEGSKA (reference sequence). The CDR3 length is 16 residues. The CDR3 loop is CSARGLAGEYQETQYF. The CDR3 nucleotides read TGCAGTGCTAGAGGTCTAGCGGGAGAATACCAAGAGACCCAGTACTTC.

CDR3 nucleotide sequence: TGTGCCAGCAGCTTAAACCCCACAACTGAAGCTTTCTTT. Amino acid sequence: CASSLNPTTEAFF. The chain combines TRBV7-3 with TRBJ1-1; D gene ambiguous. The CDR3 contains 13 residues. The germline gives CDR1 SGHTA, CDR2 FQGTGA. V was shortened by 1 base and J by 5 bases, with 8 bases between the two germline ends.